The sequence of this TCR beta chain was determined in a study of T-cell memory formation after mild COVID-19 (dated by TCRdb to the early 2020s). Notes on the research overall: TCR sequence clusters from the two donors were found to be largely donor specific. In two donors, T-cell clones that expanded and contracted after mild COVID-19 were followed by sequencing TCRalpha and TCRbeta repertoires longitudinally. Two young, previously healthy adult volunteers, one female and one male, were included in the cohort.

Beyond this particular receptor, the publication reports: Whether the second-wave clones peaking on day 37 were SARS-CoV-2 specific was not confirmed. Some responding clones were detected in pre-infection memory, suggesting pre-existing cross-reactive memory T cells joined the SARS-CoV-2 response. From day 15 to 85, contracting clones showed balanced CD4/CD8 phenotypes, whereas a second wave of clones that expanded from day 15 to 37 leaned towards CD4+. Only two mild cases were covered by the study, and larger cohorts that include severe cases with pre-infection samples were considered necessary. Contracting CD4+ clones were located mainly in the CM and EM memory subsets, whereas CD8+ clones were found to be enriched in EMRA.

Ficoll-Paque density gradient centrifugation was the method used to isolate PBMCs. Unmatched junction bases come to 10, with V trimmed by 1 base and J by 8 bases. The CDR3 measures 15 amino acids from cysteine to phenylalanine. CDR3 DNA only is kept here, 45 bases in frame from base 1. The germline V gene encodes CDR1 SQVTM and CDR2 ANQGSEA. Points on this clonotype: Its binding antigen is unknown. No much larger clone exists at a distance of one base, and base qualities are not known.

Sequencing was performed on an Illumina NovaSeq 6000. Using 5'RACE with constant-segment primers, TCRalpha and TCRbeta cDNA libraries were constructed, with sample barcodes and unique molecular identifiers added in the process. Trizol reagent was used to extract RNA from every sample. Libraries were amplified in two PCR steps, with a second sample barcode and Illumina TruSeq adapters added in the second step. Sequencing of libraries was performed on an Illumina NovaSeq with 2 x 150 bp paired-end reads. The source study handled its data this way. With migec v1.2.7, reads were demultiplexed and then collapsed into UMI-guided consensus sequences. With mixcr v2.1.11, UMI consensuses were aligned to TRA and TRB V and J templates and assembled into clonotypes. A clonotype was counted as expanded or contracted only if both edgeR and NoisET called the change significant, with noise models trained on biological replicates. edgeR calls used a false discovery rate-adjusted p below 0.01 and a log2 fold-change threshold of 1. PCA with hierarchical clustering of max-normalized trajectories of the 1000 most abundant clonotypes was used as exploratory dynamics analysis. The CD4 or CD8 phenotype of responding clones was assigned using the separately sequenced CD4+ and CD8+ repertoires. TCRdb itself trimmed the public reads at Q25 with fastp, ran MiXCR and retained productive beta chains. CDR3 protein sequences are deduplicated, and each keeps its most common genes and DNA. V and J calls and clone size were set by TCRdb, not the authors. This sample comprises about 210,000 distinct CDR3 sequences, 8% to 11% of them detected only once. Around 3.3% of the sample is held by the ten biggest clonotypes.

Sample: PBMCs or a T cell subset sorted from them (not recorded which). The clonotype originates from a man between 18 and 35 years old who had mild COVID-19 (a few samples of this study predate the infection). The sample titles of this study are shuffled in the database, so cell type and time point are left out; the donor was told from shared clones. The chain is encoded by TRBV29-1 joined to TRBJ1-4; 7 of the junction bases match TRBD1. The DNA reads TGCAGCGTTGAAGTTTGGGGACAGCGCGGGGAAAAACTGTTTTTT. Its amino acids are CSVEVWGQRGEKLFF.